These 5 T cell receptor beta chains originate from one sample sequenced in a study of cytomegalovirus exposure and HLA in healthy donors. The PCR used 60 Vbeta and 13 Jbeta primers. TCRdb's copy holds only in-frame clones and misses some; the assay was immunoSEQ multiplex PCR. The profile shows fewer than 140,000 clones, roughly four fifths of them singletons. Source material: PBMCs. The receptors come from a male donor in good health and CMV-seropositive.

This clone was seen only a few times. The chain couples TRBV6-6 to TRBJ2-2; no definite D call. The CDR3 loop spans 11 amino acids. Germline assignment: CDR1 MNHNY and CDR2 SVGAGI (reference sequence). V lost 9 bases, J lost 7 bases, and 9 bases lay in between. CDR3 coding DNA: TGTGCCAGTCGTTGGAGCGGGGAGCTGTTTTTT. Protein sequence: CASRWSGELFF.

The V and J genes are TRBV5-1 and TRBJ2-3; 12 nucleotides align to TRBD2. The J segment lost 2 bases and the V segment lost 3 bases, leaving 1 base of the junction unmatched. The CDR3 runs 15 residues. Germline V gene sequence: CDR1 SGHRS, CDR2 YFSETQ. The CDR3 DNA follows: TGCGCCAGCAGCTCTAGCGGGGGGGTCACAGATACGCAGTATTTT. Protein: CASSSSGGVTDTQYF.

This clone was detected only once. DNA for the CDR3: TGTGCCTGGAGTCGTTGGGTCGCCGCCCAGGGGGTCGTCTCTGGGGCCAACGTCCTGACTTTC. This sequence encodes CAWSRWVAAQGVVSGANVLTF. The J gene is TRBJ2-6, the V gene TRBV30, with 7 bases that match TRBD1. Germline CDR1 and CDR2: GTSNPN and SVGIG (reference sequence). CDR3 length: 21 amino acids. Losses at the gene ends were 2 bases for V and 0 bases for J; bases not matched to a gene: 19.

The V gene is TRBV28, the J gene TRBJ2-5; 9 positions agree with TRBD1. The DNA end is more similar to TRBJ2-7, so the J call may be wrong. The CDR3 has 15 residues. Germline CDR1 reads MDHEN; CDR2 reads SYDVKM. The CDR3 nucleotides read TGTGCCAGCAGGGAACAGGGGGCGAGCTCCTACGAGCAGTACTTC. Its translation is CASREQGASSYEQYF.

This chain uses TRBV27 with TRBJ2-3; the D gene is possibly TRBD2 (5 bases). Trimming stripped 6 bases from V and 5 bases from J, with 15 bases between. CDR3 length: 14 amino acids. Germline lookup yields CDR1 MNHEY and CDR2 SMNVEV (reference sequence). In DNA form, the CDR3 reads TGTGCCAGCAGATCGGGGTTAGGGCTAGATACGCAGTATTTT. It specifies CASRSGLGLDTQYF.